The 9 T cell receptor beta chains listed next were all sequenced from one sample in a study of blood T cell repertoires in COVID-19 (dated by TCRdb to about 2020). The library was produced with the immunoSEQ multiplex PCR assay. Entries here come from immuneACCESS through TCRdb and include only in-frame sequences with V and J called. Some clones fail to appear in such tables; in the studies checked, an unresolved V gene covers under half of the shortfall, and the cause of the remainder is unknown. The sample records around 250,000 clones, 91% of which are singletons. In total, the top ten clones hold approximately 1.3% of the sample. Sequenced material: PBMCs or T cells enriched from blood (not recorded which). These receptors were collected from a human donor in a cohort exposed to, infected with or recovered from COVID-19 (not recorded which). The donor label of this sample is uncertain.

CDR3 nucleotides: TGTGCCAGCAGCTCAGACAGGGCTGGCTACGAGCAGTACTTC. Translation gives CASSSDRAGYEQYF. The genes are TRBV7-9 and TRBJ2-7; 7 bases agree with TRBD1. Germline trimming cut 4 bases from V and 3 bases from J; bases unmatched to any gene: 6. The CDR3 totals 14 residues. Germline CDR1 SEHNR, CDR2 FQNEAQ (reference sequence).

This chain links TRBV4-2 with TRBJ2-2, with TRBD2 identical over 12 bases. The junction had 2 bases not matched to a gene; V was cut back by 4 bases and J by 8 bases. The CDR3 is made up of 14 amino acids. In germline, CDR1 is LGHNA, CDR2 YNFKEQ. CDR3 DNA: TGTGCCAGCAGCCCTGGGACTAGCGGGGGGGAGCTGTTTTTT. Protein sequence: CASSPGTSGGELFF.

V and J are TRBV5-1 and TRBJ1-2; D is unclear. Per the germline V gene, CDR1 is SGHRS and CDR2 is YFSETQ. The CDR3 has 13 amino acids. Trimming removed 0 bases from V and 6 bases from J, with 9 bases in between. CDR3 nucleotides: TGCGCCAGCAGCTTGGCCGGGTCGAATGGCTACACCTTC. It specifies CASSLAGSNGYTF.

The J gene is TRBJ1-6, the V gene TRBV9; a weak D match, TRBD1 (5 bases). Germline loops: CDR1 SGDLS, CDR2 YYNGEE. This CDR3 is built from 14 residues. V lost 5 bases, J lost 8 bases, and 14 bases lay in between. This chain's CDR3 is CASSSDSLYSPLHF. The CDR3 DNA sequence: TGTGCCAGCAGTTCAGACAGCCTTTATTCACCCCTCCACTTT.

This clone appeared once. The chain is built from TRBV7-3 and TRBJ2-3, with 11 bases identical to TRBD2. V was clipped by 5 bases and J by 4 bases; unmatched bases: 5. CDR1 is SGHTA and CDR2 is FQGTGA in the germline V gene. The CDR3 consists of 15 residues. This CDR3 reads CASSTQTSGADTQYF. In nucleotides, the CDR3 is TGTGCCAGCAGCACCCAGACTAGCGGGGCAGATACGCAGTATTTT.

V gene TRBV6-1 combines with J gene TRBJ1-5, with D unclear. Germline loops: CDR1 MNHNS, CDR2 SASEGT. Trimming took 2 bases from V and 0 from J, leaving 17 bases between them. This CDR3 comprises 18 residues. CDR3: CASSEIPQLTLSNQPQHF. In DNA form, the CDR3 reads TGTGCCAGCAGTGAAATTCCCCAACTGACTCTTAGCAATCAGCCCCAGCATTTT.

The chain uses TRBV7-9 and TRBJ1-2, with 7 bases fitting TRBD1. V dropped 4 bases and J dropped 6; count of bases not matched to a gene: 5. The CDR3 sequence is 13 residues long. Germline CDR1 is SEHNR and CDR2 is FQNEAQ (reference sequence). CDR3 in amino acids: CASSSTGLDGYTF. The CDR3 DNA follows: TGTGCCAGCAGCTCGACAGGGTTGGATGGCTACACCTTC.

V and J are TRBV29-1 and TRBJ1-1; weak D call: TRBD1 (6 bases). V dropped 6 bases and J dropped 1 base, with 15 bases sitting between them. This CDR3 region has 14 residues. Germline CDR1 SQVTM, CDR2 ANQGSEA. The CDR3 DNA reads TGCAGCGTGGTTACAGGGTGGGGGAACACTGAAGCTTTCTTT. Protein product: CSVVTGWGNTEAFF.

The rearrangement uses TRBV25-1 and TRBJ2-5, with 12 bases matching TRBD1. The trim removed 4 bases at V and 1 base at J, leaving 1 base unmatched. Per germline, CDR1 MGHDK and CDR2 SYGVNS. The length of the CDR3 is 15 residues. DNA of the CDR3: TGTGCCAGCAGTGGGGGACAGGGGGCCCAAGAGACCCAGTACTTC. This translates into CASSGGQGAQETQYF.